Here is one T cell receptor (beta chain) with its context. TCRdb reprocessed the RT-PCR reads with MiXCR, giving one entry per CDR3 protein. The sample gives about 300,000 distinct CDR3 sequences, around 20% of which show up once; over 9% is in the top ten. The sample comes from a study of response to subunit inactivated influenza vaccine. The V gene end was trimmed by 6 bases and the J gene end by 3 bases; junction bases not matched to a gene: 8. CDR3 length equals 15 residues. Germline V lookup: CDR1 MNHNS, CDR2 SASEGT. The sequenced sample was PBMCs from blood, obtained 21 months after vaccination. The sequence was obtained from a man between 50 and 69 years old who received an inactivated influenza vaccine. This sequence joins TRBV6-1 and TRBJ2-5; 9 nucleotides line up with TRBD2. The CDR3 coding sequence is TGTGCCAGCAGGCGACTAGCGGTTCAGAAAGAGACCCAGTACTTC. Translated, it gives CASRRLAVQKETQYF.